This TCR beta chain derives from a study of cytomegalovirus exposure and HLA in healthy donors. After removal of 6 bases from V and 5 bases from J, the junction contained 9 bases not matched to a gene. This CDR3 spans 15 amino acids. Germline lookup yields CDR1 LNHDA and CDR2 SQIVND (reference sequence). Profiled with immunoSEQ multiplex PCR; TCRdb holds only in-frame clones, not every one. The sample has about 150,000 clones; about 82% are singletons. Sequencing was performed on PBMCs. The V and J genes are TRBV19 and TRBJ2-3, with 9 positions matching TRBD2. The sequence derives from a human donor in good health. As DNA, the CDR3 is TGTGCCAGTAGGGGTAGCGGGAGTTGGTTAGATACGCAGTATTTT. Its translation: CASRGSGSWLDTQYF. Complete variable domain (other parts from reference TRBV19 and TRBJ2-3): DGGITQSPKYLFRKEGQNVTLSCEQNLNHDAMYWYRQDPGQGLRLIYYSQIVNDFQKGDIAEGYSVSREKKESFPLTVTSAQKNPTAFYLCASRGSGSWLDTQYFGPGTRLTVL.